The clone carrying this T cell receptor beta chain appeared once. Its antigen remains unidentified. This sample is part of a study of tumor-infiltrating lymphocytes in glioblastoma multiforme. Findings of the study overall: Only one glioblastoma patient had TCR and mutation analysis. Unequal TCR RNA per T cell might skew measured clone sizes.

TCR beta libraries were built from RNA through three nested multiplex PCR rounds using modified ARM-PCR. TCRdb redid the calling of the multiplex PCR reads with MiXCR, one entry per CDR3 protein. The sample includes approximately 11,000 distinct CDR3 sequences, over 60% of them seen just once. Sequenced sample: brain tumor tissue. This TCR was recovered from a male donor with glioblastoma.

In nucleotides, the CDR3 is TGTGCCAGCAACGGCTATGAGCGAACTGAAGCTTTCTTT. This translates into CASNGYERTEAFF. V and J are TRBV11-2 and TRBJ1-1, with D uncertain. The CDR3 spans 13 residues. Germline V lookup: CDR1 SGHAT, CDR2 FQNNGV. V was pared by 7 bases and J by 5 bases, with 14 bases between.